A selection of T cell receptor beta chains follows, all from one sample in a study of blood T cell repertoires in COVID-19. Sequencing was performed with immunoSEQ multiplex PCR; in TCRdb, only in-frame clones are kept and a portion is missing. The table records approximately 390,000 clones, 88% of them present only once. What was sequenced was PBMCs or T cells enriched from blood (not recorded which). The receptors shown here come from a woman aged 40 to 49 with acute COVID-19. The CDR3 runs from the conserved cysteine through the conserved F or W. Fields, in order: V gene, J gene, clone size, D gene, CDR3 protein, CDR3 DNA. D genes are given only for firm matches. Expanded clones get a size class; other rows say once, few or many, or leave the size out.

TRBV7-2	TRBJ1-4	-	-	CASSLPSYEKLFF	TGTGCCAGCAGCTTGCCCAGTTATGAAAAACTGTTTTTT
TRBV5-1	TRBJ1-4	-	-	CASSTLRGKLFF	TGCGCCAGCAGCACTCTTAGGGGGAAACTGTTTTTT
TRBV9	TRBJ1-5	-	-	CASSVAPSNQPQHF	TGTGCCAGCAGCGTGGCACCTAGCAATCAGCCCCAGCATTTT
TRBV4-2	TRBJ2-3	-	-	CASPTGGRPTDTQYF	TGTGCCAGTCCTACGGGGGGCCGTCCCACAGATACGCAGTATTTT
TRBV4-2	TRBJ1-4	-	-	CASSLESLNEKLFF	TGTGCCAGCAGCCTAGAGAGCCTAAATGAAAAACTGTTTTTT
TRBV14	TRBJ2-7	-	TRBD2	CASSQATLRKRGNHEQYF	TGTGCCAGCAGCCAAGCAACCCTTAGGAAGCGGGGGAACCACGAGCAGTACTTC
TRBV7-6	TRBJ2-2	-	-	CASSLVSSGELFF	TGTGCCAGCAGCTTAGTATCTTCCGGGGAGCTGTTTTTT
TRBV24-1	TRBJ2-3	-	TRBD2	CATRGTSGTDTQYF	TGTGCCACCAGGGGGACTAGCGGGACAGATACGCAGTATTTT
TRBV5-1	TRBJ2-3	-	TRBD2	CASSFLLAGGPDTQYF	TGCGCCAGCAGCTTCCTACTAGCGGGGGGACCAGATACGCAGTATTTT
TRBV7-2	TRBJ1-1	-	-	CASSYSEAFF	TGTGCCAGCAGCTACAGTGAAGCTTTCTTT
TRBV4-1	TRBJ1-2	-	TRBD1	CASSLLANTPGQGAF	TGCGCCAGCAGTCTACTCGCGAATACACCGGGACAGGGTGCCTTC
TRBV3-1/TRBV3-2	TRBJ2-5	-	TRBD2	CASSQEGTGGQETQYF	TGTGCCAGCAGCCAAGAGGGAACGGGGGGGCAAGAGACCCAGTACTTC
TRBV3-1/TRBV3-2	TRBJ2-1	-	TRBD2	CASQFTSGVNEQFF	TGTGCCAGCCAATTTACTAGCGGGGTCAATGAGCAGTTCTTC
TRBV5-1	TRBJ1-4	-	TRBD1	CASSTRQGGNEEKLFF	TGCGCCAGCAGCACCCGACAGGGCGGAAATGAGGAAAAACTGTTTTTT
TRBV2	TRBJ1-1	once	TRBD1	CASSSDREEAFF	TGTGCCAGCAGTTCGGACAGGGAAGAAGCTTTCTTT
TRBV5-1	TRBJ1-2	-	-	CASSMSGDYGYTF	TGCGCCAGCAGTATGTCGGGGGACTATGGCTACACCTTC
TRBV24-1	TRBJ2-3	-	TRBD1	CATSDAGQGKIDTQYF	TGTGCCACCAGTGATGCAGGACAGGGGAAAATAGATACGCAGTATTTT
TRBV11-2	TRBJ1-1	-	TRBD1	CASSLSGTGNTEAFF	TGTGCCAGCAGTCTGTCCGGGACAGGGAACACTGAAGCTTTCTTT
TRBV3-1/TRBV3-2	TRBJ1-1	-	-	CASRGHDRQNEAFF	TGTGCCAGCAGGGGACACGACAGGCAGAATGAAGCTTTCTTT
TRBV24-1	TRBJ2-7	-	-	CATSSPESYEQYF	TGTGCCACCAGTTCGCCCGAGTCCTACGAGCAGTACTTC
TRBV27	TRBJ2-7	-	-	CASRPGGGGDYEQYF	TGTGCCAGCAGGCCTGGAGGGGGGGGCGACTACGAGCAGTACTTC
TRBV5-1	TRBJ1-2	-	TRBD1	CASSPGTGFGYTF	TGCGCCAGCAGTCCCGGGACAGGGTTTGGCTACACCTTC
TRBV7-9	TRBJ1-2	-	TRBD1	CASSLTTGAEGNYGYTF	TGTGCCAGCAGTTTGACGACAGGGGCTGAAGGGAACTATGGCTACACCTTC
TRBV9	TRBJ1-4	-	-	CASSVGIGAGSNEKLFF	TGTGCCAGCAGCGTAGGGATAGGAGCAGGGTCTAATGAAAAACTGTTTTTT
TRBV24-1	TRBJ2-3	-	-	CATSDRPGGTDTQYF	TGTGCCACCAGTGATCGTCCAGGGGGGACAGATACGCAGTATTTT
TRBV7-2	TRBJ1-1	once	TRBD1	CASSSQGMNTEAFF	TGTGCCAGCAGCTCACAGGGGATGAACACTGAAGCTTTCTTT
TRBV20-1	TRBJ1-1	-	-	CSASGAPTGPAFF	TGCAGTGCTAGTGGGGCCCCGACAGGTCCCGCTTTCTTT
TRBV19	TRBJ2-3	-	TRBD1	CASTDPQGADTQYF	TGTGCCAGTACAGACCCTCAGGGGGCCGATACGCAGTATTTT
TRBV2	TRBJ1-1	-	-	CAKGLMNTEAFF	TGTGCGAAGGGGCTTATGAACACTGAAGCTTTCTTT
TRBV19	TRBJ1-1	-	-	CASSRLGTNTEAFF	TGTGCCAGTAGCCGACTAGGGACGAACACTGAAGCTTTCTTT
TRBV7-6	TRBJ1-6	-	TRBD1	CASSLRTGDNSPLHF	TGTGCCAGCAGCTTAAGGACAGGGGATAATTCACCCCTCCACTTT
TRBV4-1	TRBJ2-2	-	TRBD1	CASSPGTGGGENTGELFF	TGCGCCAGCAGCCCCGGGACAGGGGGTGGGGAAAACACCGGGGAGCTGTTTTTT
TRBV19	TRBJ1-2	-	TRBD1	CASSPQGAERNGYTF	TGTGCCAGTAGCCCCCAGGGGGCGGAGCGGAATGGCTACACCTTC
TRBV6-2/TRBV6-3	TRBJ1-5	-	-	CASSSSTVSNQPQHF	TGTGCCAGCAGTTCCTCAACAGTTAGCAATCAGCCCCAGCATTTT
TRBV10-2	TRBJ2-7	-	TRBD1	CASSLRGTYEQYF	TGCGCCAGCAGCCTCAGGGGGACCTACGAGCAGTACTTC
TRBV19	TRBJ1-1	-	-	CASSQGPGTEAFF	TGTGCCAGCTCACAGGGACCAGGGACTGAAGCTTTCTTT
TRBV2	TRBJ1-2	once	-	CASTGQSLNYGYTF	TGTGCCAGCACCGGACAGAGCCTTAACTATGGCTACACCTTC
TRBV5-8	TRBJ2-1	-	-	CASSPRRTRYKVQFF	TGTGCCAGCAGCCCGAGGAGGACCCGTTATAAGGTGCAGTTCTTC
TRBV2	TRBJ1-2	-	TRBD1	CASSEADGTGGLYGYTF	TGTGCCAGCAGTGAAGCGGATGGGACAGGGGGTCTCTATGGCTACACCTTC
TRBV6-6	TRBJ2-7	-	-	CASTLAGNYEQYF	TGTGCCAGCACCCTCGCAGGGAACTACGAGCAGTACTTC
TRBV7-9	TRBJ1-1	-	TRBD1	CASSLEARTGRAEAFF	TGTGCCAGCAGCTTAGAAGCCCGGACAGGGAGGGCTGAAGCTTTCTTT
TRBV6-2/TRBV6-3	TRBJ2-7	few	-	CASSRDSPDEQYF	TGTGCCAGCAGTAGAGACAGTCCGGACGAGCAGTACTTC
TRBV21-1	TRBJ2-7	-	-	CASSATGRNEQYF	TGTGCCAGCAGCGCGACAGGGAGGAACGAGCAGTACTTC
TRBV6-5	TRBJ1-2	-	-	CASSTSQGWGYGYTF	TGTGCCAGCAGTACCTCACAGGGTTGGGGCTATGGCTACACCTTC
TRBV27	TRBJ2-1	few	-	CASSSSSYNEQFF	TGTGCCAGCAGTTCGAGCTCCTACAATGAGCAGTTCTTC
TRBV12-5	TRBJ2-3	few	-	CASGPYRGPDTQYF	TGTGCTAGTGGTCCCTATCGGGGTCCAGATACGCAGTATTTT
TRBV11-2	TRBJ2-5	few	-	CASRHTQGGETQYF	TGTGCCAGCAGACATACCCAGGGTGGAGAGACCCAGTACTTC
TRBV2	TRBJ2-5	-	-	CASSAGTRAETQYF	TGTGCCAGCAGTGCCGGGACAAGGGCCGAGACCCAGTACTTC
TRBV6-6	TRBJ1-1	-	TRBD1	CASSYVQGQKAFF	TGTGCCAGCAGTTACGTACAGGGGCAGAAAGCTTTCTTT
TRBV5-1	TRBJ2-3	few	TRBD2	CASSLGAGLDTQYF	TGCGCCAGCAGCTTGGGAGCGGGGTTGGATACGCAGTATTTT
TRBV6-1	TRBJ1-1	-	-	CASRERGSGFNTEAFF	TGTGCCAGCAGGGAAAGGGGGAGTGGTTTTAACACTGAAGCTTTCTTT
TRBV2	TRBJ1-1	-	TRBD1	CASRGQRNTEAFF	TGTGCCAGCAGGGGACAGAGGAACACTGAAGCTTTCTTT
TRBV5-1	TRBJ2-5	once	-	CASSLAGQTQYF	TGCGCCAGCAGCTTGGCAGGGCAGACCCAGTACTTC
TRBV7-9	TRBJ2-1	-	TRBD1	CASSFPQGARFGQFF	TGTGCCAGCAGCTTCCCTCAGGGGGCGCGTTTTGGGCAGTTCTTC